This T cell receptor beta chain was captured by sequencing in a study of cytomegalovirus exposure and HLA in healthy donors. Overall study findings and caveats: The listing of roughly 160 TCR beta chains classed them as cytomegalovirus-associated. A later analysis found first-cohort TCR clusters tended to co-occur in the 90 to 150 validation repertoires.

Germline CDR1 is SQVTM and CDR2 is ANQGSEA. Trimming cost V 2 bases and J 0 bases, with 19 bases left between them. The CDR3 loop spans 17 amino acids. About this clone itself: Its antigen is not identified.

TCRdb's copy holds only in-frame clones and misses some; the assay was immunoSEQ multiplex PCR. This sample has almost 70,000 clones, with over 95% found just once. The origin of this receptor is a young woman in good health and CMV-seropositive. The rearrangement uses TRBV29-1 and TRBJ1-1; TRBD1 is a possible D gene (6 bases). The sample consisted of PBMCs. This CDR3 reads CSVEYSRGSSLNTEAFF. Written as DNA, the CDR3 is TGCAGCGTTGAATATAGCAGGGGCTCTTCCCTGAACACTGAAGCTTTCTTT.